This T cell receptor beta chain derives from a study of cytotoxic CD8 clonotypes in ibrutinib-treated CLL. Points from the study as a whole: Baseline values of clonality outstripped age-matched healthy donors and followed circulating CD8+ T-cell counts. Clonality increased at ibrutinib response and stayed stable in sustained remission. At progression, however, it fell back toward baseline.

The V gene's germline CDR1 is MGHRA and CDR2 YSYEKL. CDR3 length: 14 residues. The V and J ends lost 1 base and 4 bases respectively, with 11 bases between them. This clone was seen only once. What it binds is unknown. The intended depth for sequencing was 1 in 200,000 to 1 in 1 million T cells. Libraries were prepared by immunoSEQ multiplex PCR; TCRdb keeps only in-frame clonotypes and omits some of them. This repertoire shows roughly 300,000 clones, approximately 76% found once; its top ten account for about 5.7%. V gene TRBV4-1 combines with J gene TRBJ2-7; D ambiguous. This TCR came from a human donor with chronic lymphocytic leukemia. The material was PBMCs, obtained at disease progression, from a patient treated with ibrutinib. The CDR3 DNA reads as TGCGCCAGCAGCCAAGTCGGTCATTTTTACGAGCAGTACTTC. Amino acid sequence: CASSQVGHFYEQYF.